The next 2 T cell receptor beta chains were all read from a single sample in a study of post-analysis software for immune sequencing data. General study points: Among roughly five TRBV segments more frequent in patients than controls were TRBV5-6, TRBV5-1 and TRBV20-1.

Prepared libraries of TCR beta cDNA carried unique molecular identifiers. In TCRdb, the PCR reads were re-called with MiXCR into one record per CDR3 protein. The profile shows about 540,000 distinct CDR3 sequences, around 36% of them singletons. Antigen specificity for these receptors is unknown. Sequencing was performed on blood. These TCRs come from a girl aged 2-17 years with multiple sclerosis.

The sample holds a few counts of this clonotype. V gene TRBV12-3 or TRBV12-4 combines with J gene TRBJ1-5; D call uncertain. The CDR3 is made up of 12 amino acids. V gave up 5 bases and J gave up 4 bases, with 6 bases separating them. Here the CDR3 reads CASSSQNQPQHF. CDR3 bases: TGTGCCAGCAGTAGCCAAAATCAGCCCCAGCATTTT.

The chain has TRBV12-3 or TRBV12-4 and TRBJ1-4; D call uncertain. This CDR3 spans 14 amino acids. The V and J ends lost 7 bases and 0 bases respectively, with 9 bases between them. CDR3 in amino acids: CASTLVATNEKLFF. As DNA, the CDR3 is TGTGCCAGCACCCTTGTAGCAACTAATGAAAAACTGTTTTTT.